These T cell receptor beta chains were read from a single sample in a study of radiotherapy plus CTLA-4 blockade in lung cancer. Generated by immunoSEQ multiplex PCR, the TCRdb table keeps only in-frame clones and is missing some. Seen here are 60,000 or so clones, more than 60% observed once, and the top ten hold around 4%. The sequencing used peripheral blood, collected from a patient treated with radiotherapy plus ipilimumab. These receptors were taken from a human donor with non-small cell lung cancer who had a partial response to radiotherapy plus ipilimumab. CDR3s include the opening cysteine and the closing phenylalanine or tryptophan. The D gene is left open where the match is weak. Size tells how often a clone was seen (once, few, many) or the class of an expanded clone, and some rows leave it out.

J | size | V | D | DNA | CDR3
TRBJ1-2 | - | TRBV15 | - | TGTGCCACCAGCAGAGGAACGGGGAATTGGGACAACCCATATGGCTACACCTTC | CATSRGTGNWDNPYGYTF
TRBJ2-7 | - | TRBV5-1 | TRBD1 | TGCGCCAGCAGCTTCGATGTGGGGACAGGGACCTACGAGCAGTACTTC | CASSFDVGTGTYEQYF
TRBJ1-2 | few | TRBV7-2 | - | TGTGCCAGCAGCATACCCGACACCGCCACTTGGTATGGCTACACCTTC | CASSIPDTATWYGYTF
TRBJ2-7 | - | TRBV5-4 | - | TGTGCCAGCAGCCTACGGGGTATTGCCTACGAGCAGTACTTC | CASSLRGIAYEQYF
TRBJ1-5 | - | TRBV7-9 | - | TGTGCCAGCAGCTCCCCCGGGGATCCGGGGCAGCCCCAGCATTTT | CASSSPGDPGQPQHF
TRBJ2-3 | - | TRBV7-9 | - | TGTGCCAGCAGCTTAAGTACAGGAGTGAAGTATTTT | CASSLSTGVKYF
TRBJ1-2 | once | TRBV19 | - | TGTGCCAGTAGTCACGGACAGTCGAATCACTATGGCTACACCTTC | CASSHGQSNHYGYTF
TRBJ1-4 | many | TRBV5-5 | TRBD1 | TGTGCCAGCAGCGATATAAGGACAGGGTGGGGTGAAAAACTGTTTTTT | CASSDIRTGWGEKLFF
TRBJ2-3 | - | TRBV9 | TRBD2 | TGTGCCAGCAGCGTAGAAGGCGGGGGGCCCGGAGATACGCAGTATTTT | CASSVEGGGPGDTQYF
TRBJ2-7 | - | TRBV6-5 | TRBD2 | TGTGCCAGCAGGACTAGCGGGGGAAATTCCCACGAGCAGTACTTC | CASRTSGGNSHEQYF
TRBJ1-2 | few | TRBV5-6 | TRBD1 | TGTGCCAGCAGCCAACAGGGGAACTATGGCTACACCTTC | CASSQQGNYGYTF
TRBJ2-5 | - | TRBV5-4 | - | TGTGCCAGCAGCTTGGGAGTGGTTGAGACCCAGTACTTC | CASSLGVVETQYF
TRBJ1-6 | once | TRBV25-1 | TRBD1 | TGTGCCAGCAGCCTGGGACAGGGGGGTTCACCCCTCCACTTT | CASSLGQGGSPLHF
TRBJ2-3 | - | TRBV4-2 | TRBD2 | TGTGCCAGCAGCCAAGATCGAGCGGGGGGATCCACAGATACGCAGTATTTT | CASSQDRAGGSTDTQYF